The 13 T cell receptor beta chains in this list originate from one sample, sequenced in a study of blood T cells in healthy people across ages. Combining a sample-barcoded 5' primer with a J-beta primer mix, a second PCR ran for roughly 6 to 12 cycles. One entry per CDR3 protein results from TCRdb running MiXCR on the 5' RACE reads. The data contain some 1.6 million distinct CDR3 sequences, about 35% of them singletons. Sequenced sample: blood. These receptors all come from a woman aged 30 to 39 in good health.

V gene TRBV6-6 combines with J gene TRBJ2-7; D may be TRBD1 (5 bases). The J call may be wrong; the DNA end is better matched by TRBJ2-5. The CDR3 loop spans 17 amino acids. CDR1 is MNHNY, CDR2 SVGAGI, per germline (reference sequence). This CDR3 reads CASSYLVGQPGRETQYF. CDR3 bases: TGTGCCAGCAGTTACTTGGTCGGGCAGCCAGGGCGAGAGACCCAGTACTTC.

This rearrangement joins TRBV5-1 to TRBJ2-1; 7 nucleotides agree with TRBD1. Germline V gene data show CDR1 as SGHRS and CDR2 as YFSETQ. The trim removed 4 bases at V and 3 bases at J, leaving 4 bases unmatched. There are 14 residues in the CDR3. The DNA of the CDR3 is TGCGCCAGCAGCACGGGACAGAGCTACAATGAGCAGTTCTTC. This encodes CASSTGQSYNEQFF.

The CDR3 loop is CASSELGGGSGQFF. Written as DNA, the CDR3 is TGCGCCAGCAGTGAGTTGGGCGGGGGGAGCGGGCAGTTCTTC. J is TRBJ2-1 and V is TRBV10-2, with TRBD2 matching 8 bases. Germline loops: CDR1 WSHSY, CDR2 SAAADI. Trimming cost V 1 base and J 12 bases; bases outside gene matches: 8. This CDR3 region has 14 residues.

With regard to this clonotype: One end of the junction does not line up with germline, which may come from a read error. J is TRBJ1-2 and V is TRBV7-9; the match to TRBD1 covers 10 bases. CDR1 is SEHNR and CDR2 is FQNEAQ in the germline V gene (reference sequence). This CDR3 comprises 15 residues. This chain's CDR3 is CASSLPGQGNYGYTF. In DNA form, the CDR3 reads TGTGCCAGCAGCTTACCGGGACAGGGGAACTATGGTTACACCTTC.

The chain joins TRBV30 to TRBJ1-3; D remains unclear. Germline lookup yields CDR1 GTSNPN and CDR2 SVGIG (reference sequence). V was cut by 3 bases and J by 1 base, with 13 bases left in between. The CDR3 spans 15 residues. CDR3 sequence: CAWRPRNPSGNTIYF. For the CDR3, the DNA is TGTGCCTGGAGACCCAGGAATCCGTCTGGAAACACCATATATTTT.

This clonotype was observed many times. The rearrangement links TRBV6-2 or TRBV6-3 to TRBJ2-3; TRBD2 matches 8 bases. This CDR3 is built from 14 residues. Germline CDR1 and CDR2: MNHEY and SVGEGT. The V and J ends lost 6 bases and 3 bases, in that order; junction bases with no gene match: 5. The CDR3 nucleotides read TGTGCCAGCAGGCTTACTAGCGGAACAGATACGCAGTATTTT. This codes for CASRLTSGTDTQYF.

The chain joins TRBV29-1 to TRBJ2-3; D may correspond to TRBD1 or TRBD2 (5 bases each). Trimming took off 1 base at V and 1 base at J, with 15 bases between the two ends. CDR3 length equals 16 residues. Germline CDR1 and CDR2: SQVTM and ANQGSEA. The chain's CDR3 is CSVEGGILMGTDTQYF. In nucleotides, the CDR3 is TGCAGCGTTGAAGGGGGGATTCTTATGGGCACAGATACGCAGTATTTT.

The chain joins TRBV20-1 to TRBJ2-1; 9 nucleotides agree with TRBD2. Unmatched junction bases numbered 8, after V lost 4 bases and J lost 7 bases. CDR1 DFQATT and CDR2 SNEGSKA come from the germline V gene (reference sequence). The CDR3 covers 14 residues. CDR3 residues: CSAIVAGVRNEQFF. CDR3 bases: TGCAGTGCTATCGTAGCGGGAGTGCGAAATGAGCAGTTCTTC.

This clonotype was counted many times. The chain couples TRBV5-1 to TRBJ2-7; 7 bases align to TRBD1. CDR3 length: 14 amino acids. CDR1 is SGHRS, CDR2 YFSETQ, per germline. V shed 4 bases, J shed 2 bases, and the junction held 6 bases outside the gene matches. The CDR3 sequence is CASSQMGQTYEQYF. The CDR3 DNA reads TGCGCCAGCAGCCAAATGGGACAGACCTACGAGCAGTACTTC.

The count of this clonotype is one. J is TRBJ1-2 and V is TRBV20-1; unclear D gene. V was shortened by 6 bases and J by 2 bases, with 10 bases between the two germline ends. CDR3 length: 12 residues. Looked up from germline, CDR1 is DFQATT and CDR2 is SNEGSKA (reference sequence). CDR3 in amino acids: CSAWGLNYGYTF. The CDR3 coding sequence is TGCAGTGCCTGGGGTTTAAACTATGGCTACACCTTC.

The chain employs TRBV6-1 and TRBJ1-1, with 9 bases that match TRBD1. The CDR3 runs to 13 residues. Germline values: CDR1 MNHNS, CDR2 SASEGT. The V segment lost 7 bases and the J segment 4 bases; nucleotides outside the gene matches: 4. This chain's CDR3 is CASNGQGRTEAFF. CDR3 DNA sequence: TGTGCCAGCAATGGACAGGGGCGCACTGAAGCTTTCTTT.

This clonotype has more than one count but fewer than ten. V is TRBV29-1 and J is TRBJ2-5; TRBD1 aligns across 8 bases. The CDR3 is made up of 13 amino acids. Unmatched junction bases numbered 6, after V lost 4 bases and J lost 5 bases. Germline V gives CDR1 SQVTM, CDR2 ANQGSEA. The CDR3 bases are TGCAGCGTTGCAGGGGGCCCGGGGGAGACCCAGTACTTC. It specifies CSVAGGPGETQYF.

CDR3 sequence reads: CASSLGRTSGAYEQYF. CDR3 coding DNA: TGTGCCAGCAGCTTAGGTCGGACTAGCGGGGCCTACGAGCAGTACTTC. The chain joins TRBV7-8 to TRBJ2-7; 12 bases map to TRBD2. CDR3 length: 16 amino acids. Germline V gene sequence: CDR1 SGHVS, CDR2 FQNEAQ. Trimming at V came to 1 base and at J to 2 bases, leaving 3 bases not matched to a gene. The variable domain in full, with the rest retrieved from reference TRBV7-8 and TRBJ2-7, is GAGVSQSPRYKVAKRGQDVALRCDPISGHVSLFWYQQALGQGPEFLTYFQNEAQLDKSGLPSDRFFAERPEGSVSTLKIQRTQQEDSAVYLCASSLGRTSGAYEQYFGPGTRLTVT.